This T cell receptor (beta chain) was found in a study of regulatory T cells in long-lasting Graves disease. Assembly of TCR beta libraries relied on iRepertoire HTBI primers together with Arm-PCR of CDR3 regions. Each CDR3 protein gets one entry after TCRdb re-called the multiplex PCR reads with MiXCR. The sample yields under 450,000 distinct CDR3 sequences, 23% seen once. Study findings and constraints: Persistent patients shared more public clonotypes (approximately 2,700) than newly diagnosed patients (roughly 960).

The time point here: persistent/refractory GD, antithyroid drugs over 5 years with positive TRAb. Researchers made the TCR library from RNA that was extracted from PBMCs. This clonotype has more than one count but fewer than ten. Its target is unknown. The germline CDR1 and CDR2 sequences are SEHNR and FQNEAQ (reference sequence). V dropped 5 bases and J dropped 3; count of bases not matched to a gene: 8. The CDR3 is 16 residues long. Sequencing was performed on peripheral blood mononuclear cells (PBMCs), taken when the disease was refractory, from a patient treated with antithyroid drugs. This chain links TRBV7-9 with TRBJ2-4; 9 bases agree with TRBD1. The clonotype comes from a female donor with Graves disease. The CDR3: CASSLGTGLSKNIQYF. The CDR3 DNA reads TGTGCCAGCAGCCTAGGGACAGGGTTAAGCAAAAACATTCAGTACTTC.